This entry features one TCR beta chain sequence. What it binds is not known. cDNA libraries for TCR beta contained unique molecular identifiers. TCRdb processed the PCR reads anew with MiXCR; each CDR3 protein has one entry. Of about 760,000 distinct CDR3 sequences in the sample, 25% to 30% were seen once. This CDR3 contains 17 residues. From germline, CDR1 is MGHRA and CDR2 YSYEKL. The junction had 5 bases not matched to a gene; V was cut back by 5 bases and J by 0 bases. The source of the sample is a study of post-analysis software for immune sequencing data. Study as a whole: Included among the disease courses, which were recorded for the cohort, were relapsing-remitting, secondary progressive and progressive-relapsing multiple sclerosis. Overall study results and limits: TRBV5-6, TRBV5-1 and TRBV20-1 belonged to a set of about 5 TRBV segments that were more frequent in patients than controls.

The TCR was taken from a girl aged 5 to 17 with multiple sclerosis. The chain combines TRBV4-1 with TRBJ2-3; 13 nucleotides agree with TRBD2. Sequencing used blood. CDR3 loop: CASSDGTSGTSTDTQYF. Written as DNA, the CDR3 is TGCGCCAGCAGCGACGGGACTAGCGGGACTAGCACAGATACGCAGTATTTT.